The 28 T cell receptor beta chains below all came from one sample that was sequenced in a study of blood T cell repertoires in COVID-19. The data were produced by immunoSEQ multiplex PCR, yet TCRdb's version contains in-frame clones alone and is incomplete. The sample gives tens of thousands of clones, about 82% of which show up once; approximately 4.2% is in the top ten. The specimen was peripheral blood. The receptors come from a man in his fifties with acute or convalescent COVID-19.

The chain combines TRBV24-1 with TRBJ2-5, with TRBD1 matching over 11 bases. The CDR3 is 15 amino acids. Germline V gene sequence: CDR1 KGHDR, CDR2 SFDVKD. J was trimmed by 5 bases and V by 4 bases; bases with no gene match: 5. The CDR3, as DNA: TGTGCCACCAGTGACTGGGACAGGGGGAAGGAGACCCAGTACTTC. Protein product: CATSDWDRGKETQYF.

This chain connects TRBV29-1 to TRBJ1-2, with 7 nucleotides matching TRBD1. Germline V CDR1 and CDR2: SQVTM, ANQGSEA. The CDR3 sequence is 15 residues long. Losses at the gene ends were 4 bases for V and 7 bases for J; bases not matched to a gene: 15. The DNA of the CDR3 is TGCAGCGTTGGTACGGGACAGTTGCTTCAAGGTGGCTACACCTTC. Encoded protein: CSVGTGQLLQGGYTF.

V and J are TRBV2 and TRBJ2-2; D is ambiguous. The CDR3 is made up of 14 amino acids. Trimming took off 6 bases at V and 3 bases at J, with 11 bases between the two ends. Germline V gives CDR1 SNHLY, CDR2 FYNNEI. The CDR3 region has the DNA TGTGCCAGCAGCTGGGCAGCTTACACCGGGGAGCTGTTTTTT. Amino acid sequence: CASSWAAYTGELFF.

This chain links TRBV6-5 with TRBJ1-4; D gene uncertain. The CDR3 is made up of 14 amino acids. The V gene's germline CDR1 is MNHEY and CDR2 SVGAGI. Trimming left V 6 bases short and J 8 bases short, with 16 bases between. DNA of the CDR3: TGTGCCAGCAGGCTATTTCCGGAGGTCGAAAAACTGTTTTTT. This gives the protein CASRLFPEVEKLFF.

The genes are TRBV2 and TRBJ2-3, with a tentative D call TRBD2 (6 bases). V was shortened by 3 bases and J by 0 bases, with 7 bases between the two germline ends. The CDR3 spans 14 residues. CDR1 and CDR2 from the germline V gene are SNHLY and FYNNEI. The CDR3 region has the DNA TGTGCCAGCAGTGATAGCGGAAGCACAGATACGCAGTATTTT. Encoded protein: CASSDSGSTDTQYF.

V gene TRBV9 combines with J gene TRBJ2-7, with 10 bases aligning to TRBD2. The V and J ends lost 1 base and 6 bases, in that order; junction bases with no gene match: 10. CDR3 length: 16 amino acids. The germline V gene encodes CDR1 SGDLS and CDR2 YYNGEE. CDR3 region: CASSVSASGGVAEQYF. In DNA, the CDR3 is TGTGCCAGCAGCGTATCCGCTAGCGGGGGAGTTGCCGAGCAGTACTTC.

This rearrangement joins TRBV2 to TRBJ1-6, with D unresolved. Germline assignment: CDR1 SNHLY and CDR2 FYNNEI. There are 15 residues in the CDR3. V lost 7 bases to trimming and J lost 7 bases, with 17 bases between them. This CDR3 is CASTYSAGGNSPLHF. CDR3 DNA: TGTGCCAGCACCTATTCTGCTGGAGGGAATTCACCCCTCCACTTT. Complete variable domain (other parts from reference TRBV2 and TRBJ1-6): EPEVTQTPSHQVTQMGQEVILRCVPISNHLYFYWYRQILGQKVEFLVSFYNNEISEKSEIFDDQFSVERPDGSNFTLKIRSTKLEDSAMYFCASTYSAGGNSPLHFGNGTRLTVT.

The V call is TRBV5-1, the J call TRBJ1-6, with no clear D. CDR1 and CDR2 from the germline V gene are SGHRS and YFSETQ. The germline V and J ends were trimmed by 0 bases and 7 bases, with 11 bases remaining between them. This CDR3 contains 15 residues. The CDR3 nucleotides are TGCGCCAGCAGCTTGGACCCGAACAAGAATTCACCCCTCCACTTT. It translates to CASSLDPNKNSPLHF. The variable domain in full, with the rest retrieved from reference TRBV5-1 and TRBJ1-6, is KAGVTQTPRYLIKTRGQQVTLSCSPISGHRSVSWYQQTPGQGLQFLFEYFSETQRNKGNFPGRFSGRQFSNSRSEMNVSTLELGDSALYLCASSLDPNKNSPLHFGNGTRLTVT.

V usage is TRBV6-1 and J usage is TRBJ1-5; D gene ambiguous. Germline lookup yields CDR1 MNHNS and CDR2 SASEGT. The V and J ends lost 2 bases and 6 bases respectively, with 11 bases between them. The CDR3 spans 14 residues. CDR3 coding DNA: TGTGCCAGCAGTGAACTCGACCGGGGTCAGCCCCAGCATTTT. It encodes CASSELDRGQPQHF.

The chain is built from TRBV18 and TRBJ1-5, with 7 bases fitting TRBD1. There are 15 residues in the CDR3. The V gene end was trimmed by 3 bases and the J gene end by 6 bases; junction bases not matched to a gene: 8. Germline V lookup: CDR1 KGHSH, CDR2 LQKENI. The CDR3 sequence is CASSPRRGPGQPQHF. DNA for the CDR3: TGTGCCAGCTCACCTCGGAGGGGGCCAGGTCAGCCCCAGCATTTT.

DNA of the CDR3: TGCAGCGGCTGCCGGGACAGCCCCCGCGGCTACAATGAGCAGTTCTTC. This gives the protein CSGCRDSPRGYNEQFF. The chain links TRBV29-1 to TRBJ2-1, with TRBD1 matching 7 bases. The CDR3 has 16 residues. With 7 bases clipped from V and 3 bases from J, the junction kept 15 bases outside the gene matches. Germline CDR1 and CDR2: SQVTM and ANQGSEA.

Ten or more counts support this clone. This chain joins TRBV24-1 and TRBJ1-1, with 7 bases matching TRBD1. The CDR3 runs to 18 residues. Losses at the gene ends were 4 bases for V and 4 bases for J; bases not matched to a gene: 17. From germline, CDR1 is KGHDR and CDR2 SFDVKD. CDR3: CATSDCKNLTGSSTEAFF. DNA for the CDR3: TGTGCCACCAGTGACTGTAAAAATCTGACAGGGTCAAGCACTGAAGCTTTCTTT.

The V and J genes are TRBV6-5 and TRBJ1-2; possible D gene TRBD1, 6 bases. This CDR3 spans 14 amino acids. With 0 bases removed from V and 6 bases from J, the gap between germline ends came to 11 bases. Per germline, CDR1 MNHEY and CDR2 SVGAGI. Here the CDR3 DNA reads TGTGCCAGCAGTTACTCGCGCACAGGGAATGGCTACACCTTC. The encoded protein is CASSYSRTGNGYTF.

CDR3 amino acids: CASRAGLNTEAFF. In nucleotides, the CDR3 is TGCGCCAGCAGGGCGGGGCTGAACACTGAAGCTTTCTTT. This chain joins TRBV4-1 and TRBJ1-1; possible D gene TRBD1, 5 bases. V lost 6 bases, J lost 0 bases, and 8 bases lay in between. Germline values: CDR1 MGHRA, CDR2 YSYEKL. This CDR3 comprises 13 residues.

V is TRBV18 and J is TRBJ2-3, with 11 nucleotides matching TRBD2. The CDR3 has 17 residues. From germline, CDR1 is KGHSH and CDR2 LQKENI. Trimming at V came to 3 bases and at J to 3 bases, leaving 8 bases not matched to a gene. CDR3 sequence (DNA): TGTGCCAGCTCACCCGGACAGACTAGCGGGATAACAGATACGCAGTATTTT. Translated: CASSPGQTSGITDTQYF.

This clone turned up a few times. The chain links TRBV11-1 to TRBJ1-1, with no clear D. The V gene's germline CDR1 is SGHAT and CDR2 FQDESV (reference sequence). This CDR3 spans 15 amino acids. The germline V and J ends were trimmed by 5 bases and 1 base, with 14 bases remaining between them. In DNA form, the CDR3 reads TGTGCCAGCAGCCTTGAAGGAGTCCGGAACACTGAAGCTTTCTTT. Translating it yields CASSLEGVRNTEAFF.

This clone has only one observation. The V call is TRBV13, the J call TRBJ2-3; D is possibly TRBD1 (5 bases). Trimming cost V 2 bases and J 4 bases, with 7 bases left between them. Germline V gene data show CDR1 as PRHDT and CDR2 as FYEKMQ (reference sequence). The CDR3 is 13 residues long. CDR3 region: CASSLQGADTQYF. In nucleotides, the CDR3 is TGTGCCAGCAGCTTACAGGGCGCAGATACGCAGTATTTT. Variable domain in full (rest from reference TRBV13 and TRBJ2-3): AAGVIQSPRHLIKEKRETATLKCYPIPRHDTVYWYQQGPGQDPQFLISFYEKMQSDKGSIPDRFSAQQFSDYHSELNMSSLELGDSALYFCASSLQGADTQYFGPGTRLTVL.

V is TRBV10-1 and J is TRBJ1-6; TRBD1 might be the D (6 bases). From germline, CDR1 is WNHNN and CDR2 SYGVQD (reference sequence). CDR3 length equals 12 residues. The V and J ends lost 3 bases and 10 bases respectively, with 7 bases between them. CDR3 bases: TGCGCCAGCAGTGATGGGGGCTCACCCCTCCACTTT. Its protein product is CASSDGGSPLHF.

The rearrangement uses TRBV5-1 and TRBJ2-1; possibly TRBD1 for D (5 bases). Germline CDR1 SGHRS, CDR2 YFSETQ. V lost 1 base, J lost 9 bases, and 11 bases lay in between. The CDR3 totals 13 residues. The CDR3 sequence is CASSLQGRREQFF. The CDR3, as DNA: TGCGCCAGCAGCTTGCAGGGTCGGCGTGAGCAGTTCTTC.

In its sample, this clone was seen once. The genes are TRBV7-9 and TRBJ1-1, with 7 positions matching TRBD1. V dropped 1 base and J dropped 5; count of bases not matched to a gene: 4. CDR1 and CDR2 (germline): SEHNR, FQNEAQ (reference sequence). The CDR3 has 14 residues. CDR3 in DNA: TGTGCCAGCAGCTTAGAACAGGGGTATACTGAAGCTTTCTTT. This sequence encodes CASSLEQGYTEAFF.

The CDR3 loop is CASGLAGAGDTQYF. As DNA, the CDR3 is TGTGCTAGTGGTCTAGCGGGAGCTGGAGATACGCAGTATTTT. The genes are TRBV12-5 and TRBJ2-3; 10 bases line up with TRBD2. The trim removed 5 bases at V and 5 bases at J, leaving 4 bases unmatched. Germline V CDR1 and CDR2: LGHNT, FRNRAP. The CDR3 loop spans 14 amino acids.

The chain is built from TRBV5-6 and TRBJ2-3; 7 bases are shared with TRBD1. CDR3 length: 16 residues. From germline, CDR1 is SGHDT and CDR2 YYEEEE. V trimming: 2 bases; J trimming: 1 base; junction bases outside the gene matches: 7. CDR3 in DNA: TGTGCCAGCAGCTTCTTCCGCACAGGGGGCACAGATACGCAGTATTTT. Amino acid sequence: CASSFFRTGGTDTQYF.

V and J are TRBV5-6 and TRBJ2-6; D is ambiguous. V lost 4 bases, J lost 0 bases, and 11 bases lay in between. This CDR3 comprises 16 residues. CDR1 and CDR2 (germline): SGHDT, YYEEEE. The CDR3 coding sequence is TGTGCCAGCAGCCCGATTCACTTCTCTGGGGCCAACGTCCTGACTTTC. Its translation is CASSPIHFSGANVLTF.

The chain combines TRBV6-5 with TRBJ2-1; TRBD2 matches 8 bases. Germline lookup yields CDR1 MNHEY and CDR2 SVGAGI. The CDR3 is made up of 15 amino acids. J lost 4 bases, V lost 6 bases, and 8 bases had no gene match. Written as DNA, the CDR3 is TGTGCCAGCAGATCTACTAGCGGAACTTACAATGAGCAGTTCTTC. Protein sequence: CASRSTSGTYNEQFF.

This CDR3 is CASSDPGTAGGDGSYNEQFF. CDR3 coding DNA: TGTGCCAGCAGTGACCCAGGGACGGCAGGGGGCGATGGCTCCTACAATGAGCAGTTCTTC. V usage is TRBV2 and J usage is TRBJ2-1; 8 bases align to TRBD1. This CDR3 has 20 residues. The V gene's germline CDR1 is SNHLY and CDR2 FYNNEI. Trimming cost V 3 bases and J 0 bases; bases outside gene matches: 16.

This clone was counted a single time. The chain has TRBV14 and TRBJ1-2; D is ambiguous. Per the germline V gene, CDR1 is SGHDN and CDR2 is FVKESK. V was pared by 4 bases and J by 5 bases, with 11 bases between. The CDR3 contains 13 residues. The CDR3 sequence: CASSPGGGYGYTF. In DNA, the CDR3 is TGTGCCAGCAGCCCAGGAGGAGGGTATGGCTACACCTTC.

This clone was seen only a few times. The chain employs TRBV9 and TRBJ2-3, with 7 bases lining up with TRBD2. Per the germline V gene, CDR1 is SGDLS and CDR2 is YYNGEE. The CDR3 totals 17 residues. The V and J ends lost 0 bases and 2 bases, in that order; junction bases with no gene match: 9. CDR3 residues: CASSVAGGWTYTDTQYF. The DNA for the CDR3 is TGTGCCAGCAGCGTAGCGGGAGGATGGACCTACACAGATACGCAGTATTTT.

The chain uses TRBV14 and TRBJ1-4, with D unresolved. The germline V gene has CDR1 SGHDN and CDR2 FVKESK. The CDR3 length is 15 residues. With 4 bases removed from V and 2 bases from J, the gap between germline ends came to 11 bases. CDR3 residues: CASSPLGVTNEKLFF. In nucleotides, the CDR3 is TGTGCCAGCAGCCCCTTGGGCGTCACTAATGAAAAACTGTTTTTT.